This T cell receptor (beta chain) was recorded in a study of cytomegalovirus exposure and HLA in healthy donors. This clone was recorded a few times. The PCR ran on 60 Vbeta and 13 Jbeta primers. The assay was immunoSEQ multiplex PCR, and TCRdb's table has in-frame clones only and misses some. The sample records more than 140,000 clones, around 82% being singletons. Specimen: PBMCs. This receptor was identified in a man between 18 and 35 years old in good health and CMV-seropositive.

The CDR3 nucleotides read TGTGCCAGCAGTTCGTTAGGGGGACAGTTGCTGTTTTTT. It is translated as CASSSLGGQLLFF. The gene calls are TRBV25-1 and TRBJ1-4, with 7 nucleotides matching TRBD1. The CDR3 totals 13 residues. The germline gives CDR1 MGHDK, CDR2 SYGVNS. V dropped 5 bases and J dropped 14; count of bases not matched to a gene: 11.